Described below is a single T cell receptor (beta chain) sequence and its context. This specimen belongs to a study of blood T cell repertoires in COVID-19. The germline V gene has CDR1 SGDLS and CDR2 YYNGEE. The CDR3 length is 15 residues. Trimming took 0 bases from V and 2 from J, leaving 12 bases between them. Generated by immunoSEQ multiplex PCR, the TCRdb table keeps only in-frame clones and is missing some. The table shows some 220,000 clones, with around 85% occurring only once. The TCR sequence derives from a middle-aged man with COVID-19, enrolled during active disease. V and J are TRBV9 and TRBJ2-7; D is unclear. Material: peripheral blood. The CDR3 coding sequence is TGTGCCAGCAGCGTAGATTACAGCCACACCTACGAGCAGTACTTC. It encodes CASSVDYSHTYEQYF.